The source of this TCR beta chain is a study of blood T cell repertoires in COVID-19. The wider study: Samples representing acute and convalescent COVID-19 were sourced from the United States, Italy and Spain.

After removal of 6 bases from V and 3 bases from J, the junction contained 10 bases not matched to a gene. The CDR3 runs 16 residues. CDR1 and CDR2 (germline): MNHNY, SVGAGI (reference sequence). As processed by the authors: Researchers report that nucleated cell counts were estimated from reference gene primer amplification. TCRdb's copy holds only in-frame clones and misses some; the assay was immunoSEQ multiplex PCR. The D gene and trimming were derived from the DNA, and the V and J assignments and clone size from that table. The table includes approximately 270,000 clones, about 86% detected once.

The clonotype was recovered from a man older than 75 with acute or convalescent COVID-19. Material: peripheral blood. This chain connects TRBV6-6 to TRBJ2-7; 11 bases are shared with TRBD2. The CDR3 nucleotides are TGTGCCAGCAGCCCCCCCGGGACTAGCGGAAGCTACGAGCAGTACTTC. Protein sequence: CASSPPGTSGSYEQYF.